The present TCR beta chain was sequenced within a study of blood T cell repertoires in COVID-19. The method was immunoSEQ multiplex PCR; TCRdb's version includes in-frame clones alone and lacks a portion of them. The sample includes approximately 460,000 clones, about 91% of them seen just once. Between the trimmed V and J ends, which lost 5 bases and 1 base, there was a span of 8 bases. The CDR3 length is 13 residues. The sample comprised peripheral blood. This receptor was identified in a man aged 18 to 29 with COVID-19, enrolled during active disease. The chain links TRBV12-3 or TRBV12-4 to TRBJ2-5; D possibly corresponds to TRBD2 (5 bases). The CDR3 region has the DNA TGTGCCAGCAGTACCGGGATCCAAGAGACCCAGTACTTC. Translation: CASSTGIQETQYF.